This passage covers 14 T cell receptor beta chains from one sample sequenced in a study of blood T cell repertoires in COVID-19 (dated by TCRdb to the early 2020s). Libraries were prepared through the immunoSEQ multiplex PCR assay. The source is immuneACCESS, and TCRdb retained only in-frame sequences with V and J called. Part of the clones is not carried over; for the studies checked, unresolved V genes explain less than half of this, and the remainder is unexplained. This sample comprises 170,000 or so clones, 88% of them detected only once. Of the sample, roughly 9% falls within the top ten clones. Material: PBMCs or T cells enriched from blood (not recorded which). The receptor source for this set is a woman between 18 and 29 years old who had recovered from COVID-19.

The chain carries TRBV6-4 and TRBJ2-1; possible D gene TRBD1, 5 bases. The germline CDR1 and CDR2 sequences are MRHNA and SNTAGT. The CDR3 loop spans 13 amino acids. Trimming took 4 bases from V and 15 from J, leaving 19 bases between them. CDR3 sequence (DNA): TGTGCCAGCAGTGTAGAGCAGGGCGCTATGGTGTTCTTC. Encoded protein: CASSVEQGAMVFF.

The rearrangement joins TRBV7-2 to TRBJ1-4; 8 bases match TRBD1. The CDR3 has 15 amino acids. CDR1 is SGHTA and CDR2 is FQGNSA in the germline V gene. V shed 3 bases, J shed 5 bases, and the junction held 5 bases outside the gene matches. CDR3 sequence (DNA): TGTGCCAGCAGCTTGGGACGACAGGGGAATGAAAAACTGTTTTTT. Translated: CASSLGRQGNEKLFF.

The chain has TRBV19 and TRBJ2-1; the match to TRBD2 covers 7 bases. CDR3 length: 14 residues. Trimming took 7 bases from V and 7 from J; bases not matched to a gene: 10. CDR1 and CDR2 from the germline V gene are LNHDA and SQIVND (reference sequence). The CDR3 region is CASIETGEGNEQFF. Written as DNA, the CDR3 is TGTGCCAGTATCGAAACTGGGGAGGGGAATGAGCAGTTCTTC.

The chain couples TRBV25-1 to TRBJ1-1; D is unclear. The CDR3 length is 11 residues. CDR1 and CDR2 from the germline V gene are MGHDK and SYGVNS. V was cut by 8 bases and J by 1 base, with 5 bases left in between. The CDR3 DNA follows: TGTGCCAGCGCAGAGAACACTGAAGCTTTCTTT. It is translated as CASAENTEAFF.

This clone was found a few times. The CDR3 here is CASSPGLAGGSEQYF. For the CDR3, the DNA is TGCGCCAGCAGCCCGGGACTAGCGGGGGGTTCCGAGCAGTACTTC. This sequence joins TRBV4-3 and TRBJ2-7; 15 bases fit TRBD2. V trimming: 4 bases; J trimming: 6 bases; junction bases outside the gene matches: 4. Germline loops: CDR1 LGHNA, CDR2 YSLEER. The CDR3 spans 15 residues.

This rearrangement joins TRBV6-5 to TRBJ2-2, with D maybe TRBD2 (5 bases). Germline V gene lookup returns CDR1 MNHEY and CDR2 SVGAGI. V lost 2 bases, J lost 3 bases, and 10 bases lay in between. The CDR3 totals 15 residues. CDR3 amino acids: CASSYRTADTGELFF. In DNA, the CDR3 is TGTGCCAGCAGTTACAGGACTGCCGACACCGGGGAGCTGTTTTTT.

Here the CDR3 reads CAWGQGRNQPQHF. The DNA of the CDR3 is TGTGCCTGGGGACAGGGTAGGAATCAGCCCCAGCATTTT. The gene calls are TRBV30 and TRBJ1-5; 8 bases match TRBD1. This CDR3 is built from 13 residues. Germline CDR1 GTSNPN, CDR2 SVGIG (reference sequence). With V trimmed by 5 bases and J by 4 bases, 4 bases remained unmatched. Full variable domain (missing parts from reference TRBV30 and TRBJ1-5): SQTIHQWPATLVQPVGSPLSLECTVEGTSNPNLYWYRQAAGRGLQLLFYSVGIGQISSEVPQNLSASRPQDRQFILSSKKLLLSDSGFYLCAWGQGRNQPQHFGDGTRLSIL.

The chain couples TRBV7-6 to TRBJ2-3; 10 bases agree with TRBD2. Germline values: CDR1 SGHVS, CDR2 FNYEAQ. The CDR3 runs to 16 residues. Germline trimming cut 5 bases from V and 4 bases from J; bases unmatched to any gene: 9. Here the CDR3 DNA reads TGTGCCAGCAGCGTCCGAAGCGGGAGGGCCGCAGATACGCAGTATTTT. It is translated as CASSVRSGRAADTQYF.

The CDR3 here is CAWSIWASGSTDTQYF. The CDR3 coding sequence is TGTGCCTGGAGTATTTGGGCTAGCGGGAGCACAGATACGCAGTATTTT. The rearrangement uses TRBV30 and TRBJ2-3; 8 bases are a match to TRBD2. This CDR3 contains 16 residues. From germline, CDR1 is GTSNPN and CDR2 SVGIG (reference sequence). Trimming cost V 2 bases and J 0 bases; bases outside gene matches: 7.

The J gene is TRBJ2-3, the V gene TRBV2; 12 positions match TRBD2. After removal of 4 bases from V and 1 base from J, the junction contained 3 bases not matched to a gene. This CDR3 has 16 residues. Germline CDR1 reads SNHLY; CDR2 reads FYNNEI. Here the CDR3 reads CASSGTSGARTDTQYF. As DNA, the CDR3 is TGTGCCAGCAGTGGGACTAGCGGGGCACGCACAGATACGCAGTATTTT.

The rearrangement links TRBV7-2 to TRBJ2-7; the match to TRBD2 covers 9 bases. After removal of 3 bases from V and 6 bases from J, the junction contained 6 bases not matched to a gene. The CDR3 is 14 amino acids. Germline lookup yields CDR1 SGHTA and CDR2 FQGNSA. In DNA, the CDR3 is TGTGCCAGCAGCTTGAGCGGGGGGTTCTCCGAGCAGTACTTC. It encodes CASSLSGGFSEQYF.

This clone appeared a single time. The V gene is TRBV5-1, the J gene TRBJ1-4; D not certain. The V gene lost 0 bases and the J gene lost 13 bases, with 25 bases spanning the gap. From germline, CDR1 is SGHRS and CDR2 YFSETQ. The length of the CDR3 is 17 residues. The CDR3 DNA sequence: TGCGCCAGCAGCTTGGTTGGTGTTAATCCCTCCGAAAGAGGACTGTTTTTT. Protein product: CASSLVGVNPSERGLFF.

The table lists this clone with a count of one. This rearrangement joins TRBV10-3 to TRBJ2-1; 9 bases line up with TRBD1. In germline, CDR1 is ENHRY, CDR2 SYGVKD. The J segment lost 7 bases and the V segment lost 6 bases, leaving 7 bases of the junction unmatched. The CDR3 spans 14 residues. The CDR3 region has the DNA TGTGCCATCAGGCCCGGGACAGGGATGAATGAGCAGTTCTTC. Its protein is CAIRPGTGMNEQFF.

V usage is TRBV9 and J usage is TRBJ1-6, with D tentatively TRBD1 (5 bases). Germline CDR1 reads SGDLS; CDR2 reads YYNGEE. Deletions cut 0 bases from V and 10 bases from J, with 14 bases between. This CDR3 has 15 residues. CDR3 amino acids: CASSVGPGFGSPLHF. DNA for the CDR3: TGTGCCAGCAGCGTAGGTCCAGGGTTCGGCTCACCCCTCCACTTT.